Listed below are T cell receptor beta chains from one sample, sequenced in a study of blood T cells in healthy people across ages. TCRdb redid the calling of the 5' RACE reads with MiXCR, one entry per CDR3 protein. This sample has fewer than 2 million distinct CDR3 sequences; about two fifths occur once, and the top ten carry about 21%. What was sequenced was blood. Source of these receptors: a human donor in good health. Each CDR3 is given with its conserved first and last residue. The order of the fields is clone size, V gene, D gene, J gene, CDR3 DNA, CDR3 protein. A D gene is named only where the DNA matches it firmly. The size field is filled for only some rows; it gives once, few, many or a size class.

-	TRBV7-8	-	TRBJ2-7	TGTGCCAGCAGGCCTCGGGGGCCCTCCTACGAGCAGTACTTC	CASRPRGPSYEQYF
few	TRBV25-1	-	TRBJ2-7	TGTGCCAGCACGGGGATGTACGAGCAGTACTTC	CASTGMYEQYF
-	TRBV21-1	-	TRBJ1-2	TGTGCCAGCAGCAAACACTCTGGATTCCTCACGGGGCGCATAAGCTATGGCTACACCTTC	CASSKHSGFLTGRISYGYTF
few	TRBV14	-	TRBJ1-2	TGTGCCAGCAGCCAAATGTTCCGTCGATCGGGGCCCCATGGCTACACCTTC	CASSQMFRRSGPHGYTF
many	TRBV29-1	-	TRBJ2-7	TGCAGCGTCCCCCTCCATGGTACCTACGAGCAGTACTTC	CSVPLHGTYEQYF
-	TRBV18	-	TRBJ1-2	TGTGCCGGCTCATCACTCCCTTTCGAAGGGAACTATGGCTACACCTTC	CAGSSLPFEGNYGYTF
-	TRBV6-2/TRBV6-3	TRBD2	TRBJ2-2	TGTGCCAGCAGTTACCAGCGGGGGTCTCCGGACACCGGGGAGCTGTTTTTT	CASSYQRGSPDTGELFF
many	TRBV29-1	-	TRBJ2-7	TGCAGCGTTGAATCAGTGGCATTGGGCGAGCAGTACTTC	CSVESVALGEQYF
few	TRBV5-5	-	TRBJ2-1	TGTGCCAGCAGCTTGGACCTTCTTTGCCCAGAGCAGTTCTTC	CASSLDLLCPEQFF
-	TRBV6-6	TRBD2	TRBJ2-4	TGTGCCAGCAGCCCCCAAGCGGGGGGGCAAAAGCAGTACTTC	CASSPQAGGQKQYF
few	TRBV5-1	-	TRBJ2-1	TGCGCCAGCAGCTCTAAGGAGAATGAGCAGTTCTTC	CASSSKENEQFF
few	TRBV29-1	-	TRBJ2-1	TGCAGCGTTGGTAGGCCAGAACACAATGAGCAGTTCTTC	CSVGRPEHNEQFF